This T cell receptor (beta chain) was retrieved from a study of OX40 agonist ivuxolimab in advanced cancers. Germline CDR1 is SGHRS and CDR2 is YFSETQ. Losses at the gene ends were 2 bases for V and 5 bases for J; bases not matched to a gene: 9. The CDR3 extends over 15 amino acids. This clone was seen once. Assay: immunoSEQ multiplex PCR; the TCRdb copy retains only in-frame clones and omits some. The sample records some 74,000 clones, roughly four fifths being singletons. This sequence joins TRBV5-1 and TRBJ2-7, with TRBD2 identical over 8 bases. Sequenced material: CD4+ or CD8+ T cells sorted from blood, taken in a trial of the OX40 agonist ivuxolimab. The origin of this receptor is an adult with an advanced solid tumor such as melanoma, head and neck, liver or kidney cancer. The CDR3 region has the DNA TGCGCCAGCAGCTTTTCCCTTCCGGGGGGGGACGAGCAGTACTTC. This translates into CASSFSLPGGDEQYF.